These 18 T cell receptor beta chains came from one sample sequenced in a study of cytomegalovirus exposure and HLA in healthy donors (dated by TCRdb to about 2017). The library was prepared using the immunoSEQ multiplex PCR assay. For the multiplex PCR, a mixture combining 60 forward primers for TCR Vbeta segments and 13 reverse primers for TCR Jbeta segments was used. TCRdb took over this immuneACCESS table, retaining in-frame rearrangements with V and J assigned. Such tables are incomplete; in checked studies, under half of the missing clones stem from an unresolved V gene, and the remainder is unexplained. The sample includes approximately 200,000 clones, with over 60% observed a single time. Of the sample, about 4.6% is held by the ten largest clones. Material: PBMCs. The receptors come from a young man in good health and CMV-seropositive.

The V call is TRBV1, the J call TRBJ2-5; the DNA was not used to check the table's D call, TRBD2. The DNA end is more similar to TRBJ2-7, so the J call may be wrong. TRBV1 is annotated as a pseudogene. There are 14 residues in the CDR3. The CDR3 bases are TGCACCAGCAGCCGACCGAGGCCCCAATACGAGCAGTACTTC. It codes for CTSSRPRPQYEQYF.

The gene calls are TRBV7-9 and TRBJ1-3; D gene ambiguous. Germline loops: CDR1 SEHNR, CDR2 FQNEAQ (reference sequence). CDR3 length: 13 amino acids. Trimming pared 6 bases from V and 4 bases from J, leaving 10 bases between. The CDR3 loop reads CASSFKRGNTIYF. CDR3 coding DNA: TGTGCCAGCAGTTTTAAGCGAGGAAACACCATATATTTT.

A few counts support this clone. The chain couples TRBV9 to TRBJ2-3; 9 bases fit TRBD2. The CDR3 runs to 18 residues. J gave up 3 bases and V 4 bases, and 15 bases lay outside the gene matches. CDR1 SGDLS and CDR2 YYNGEE come from the germline V gene. DNA for the CDR3: TGTGCCAGCAGCCCGAGAGGGGTAGCGGGGGCCGTTACAGATACGCAGTATTTT. It codes for CASSPRGVAGAVTDTQYF.

This clone was counted a single time. V is TRBV5-1 and J is TRBJ2-3, with a possible D match to TRBD1 (6 bases). The germline V gene has CDR1 SGHRS and CDR2 YFSETQ. V was cut by 4 bases and J by 3 bases, with 12 bases left in between. The CDR3 is 14 residues long. The CDR3 sequence: CASSIDRPTDTQYF. DNA of the CDR3: TGCGCCAGCAGCATAGACAGGCCGACAGATACGCAGTATTTT.

The chain has TRBV28 and TRBJ1-1; 8 bases agree with TRBD1. The trim removed 7 bases at V and 4 bases at J, leaving 5 bases unmatched. Per the germline V gene, CDR1 is MDHEN and CDR2 is SYDVKM. There are 13 residues in the CDR3. The CDR3 reads CASNPGQATEAFF. DNA of the CDR3: TGTGCCAGCAACCCGGGACAGGCCACTGAAGCTTTCTTT.

The chain employs TRBV5-4 and TRBJ1-6; 9 bases are shared with TRBD1. From germline, CDR1 is SGHNT and CDR2 YYREEE (reference sequence). V gave up 5 bases and J gave up 12 bases; unmatched junction bases: 12. CDR3 length: 15 residues. In DNA, the CDR3 is TGTGCCAGCAGTTTGTCCCGGGACAGGGTGAGACCCCTCCACTTT. Protein product: CASSLSRDRVRPLHF.

The chain carries TRBV30 and TRBJ1-5, with 7 bases lining up with TRBD1. The CDR3 spans 14 residues. CDR1 and CDR2 (germline): GTSNPN, SVGIG (reference sequence). Trimming cost V 1 base and J 4 bases; bases outside gene matches: 4. The CDR3 coding sequence is TGTGCCTGGAGTGAGGGGGACAGAAATCAGCCCCAGCATTTT. Translation: CAWSEGDRNQPQHF.

The chain is built from TRBV6-5 and TRBJ2-5; D uncertain. In germline, CDR1 is MNHEY, CDR2 SVGAGI. This CDR3 is built from 11 residues. V lost 6 bases, J lost 2 bases, and 4 bases lay in between. The CDR3 loop is CASSHQETQYF. The CDR3 bases are TGTGCCAGCAGCCATCAAGAGACCCAGTACTTC.

The chain uses TRBV11-2 and TRBJ2-1, with D hard to call. The CDR3 runs 15 residues. Trimming took off 4 bases at V and 0 bases at J, with 10 bases between the two ends. Looked up from germline, CDR1 is SGHAT and CDR2 is FQNNGV. This CDR3 reads CASSSLVISYNEQFF. For the CDR3, the DNA is TGTGCCAGCAGCTCCCTAGTAATCTCCTACAATGAGCAGTTCTTC.

The chain uses TRBV19 and TRBJ2-5; weak D call: TRBD1 (7 bases). CDR3 length equals 15 residues. With 3 bases removed from V and 3 bases from J, the gap between germline ends came to 14 bases. Per the germline V gene, CDR1 is LNHDA and CDR2 is SQIVND (reference sequence). CDR3 residues: CASSMAGTGEETQYF. The DNA for the CDR3 is TGTGCCAGTAGTATGGCGGGAACAGGGGAAGAGACCCAGTACTTC.

CDR3: CASSPGAGGAFF. CDR3 DNA sequence: TGTGCCAGCAGCCCCGGAGCGGGGGGAGCTTTCTTT. This sequence joins TRBV9 and TRBJ1-1, with D possibly matching TRBD1 (5 bases). Per the germline V gene, CDR1 is SGDLS and CDR2 is YYNGEE. The CDR3 has 12 amino acids. V lost 4 bases and J 10 bases, leaving 14 bases between the germline ends.

The chain is built from TRBV19 and TRBJ1-5, with D possibly matching TRBD1 (5 bases). The CDR3 totals 13 residues. Germline V gives CDR1 LNHDA, CDR2 SQIVND (reference sequence). V gave up 3 bases and J gave up 11 bases, with 14 bases separating them. DNA of the CDR3: TGTGCCAGTAGTATGTCGGCGGCAGGGACCCAGCATTTT. Its translation is CASSMSAAGTQHF.

The rearrangement uses TRBV6-1 and TRBJ2-3; D perhaps matches TRBD2 (6 bases). Germline CDR1 MNHNS, CDR2 SASEGT. The CDR3 spans 15 residues. Between the trimmed V and J ends, which lost 7 bases and 6 bases, there was a span of 20 bases. The CDR3 protein is CASIVRDSRMDTQYF. CDR3 DNA sequence: TGTGCCAGCATCGTCCGGGACTCCCGTATGGATACGCAGTATTTT.

The CDR3: CASGPGTRGVNTEAFF. CDR3 in DNA: TGTGCTAGTGGTCCCGGGACGCGGGGGGTGAACACTGAAGCTTTCTTT. This rearrangement joins TRBV12-5 to TRBJ1-1, with a weak D call TRBD1 (5 bases). Per germline, CDR1 LGHNT and CDR2 FRNRAP. The CDR3 covers 16 residues. The V and J ends lost 5 bases and 0 bases respectively, with 16 bases between them.

The chain employs TRBV7-8 and TRBJ2-1; TRBD1 agrees at 9 bases. The junction had 7 bases not matched to a gene; V was cut back by 2 bases and J by 2 bases. Germline assignment: CDR1 SGHVS and CDR2 FQNEAQ. This CDR3 spans 17 amino acids. CDR3 sequence: CASSLTGQGVPYNEQFF. Here the CDR3 DNA reads TGTGCCAGCAGCTTAACGGGACAGGGTGTGCCCTACAATGAGCAGTTCTTC.

This rearrangement joins TRBV5-6 to TRBJ2-7; 9 bases agree with TRBD1. The CDR3 totals 14 residues. Germline V gene sequence: CDR1 SGHDT, CDR2 YYEEEE. J lost 2 bases, V lost 3 bases, and 3 bases had no gene match. CDR3 nucleotide sequence: TGTGCCAGCAGCTCGACAGGGGGGGCCTACGAGCAGTACTTC. As protein: CASSSTGGAYEQYF.

This clone was seen once. V gene TRBV9 combines with J gene TRBJ2-7; 9 nucleotides match TRBD2. The trim removed 4 bases at V and 4 bases at J, leaving 9 bases unmatched. The CDR3 totals 15 residues. Germline V lookup: CDR1 SGDLS, CDR2 YYNGEE. The CDR3 loop reads CASSLSGTSMYEQYF. Here the CDR3 DNA reads TGTGCCAGCAGCCTCTCCGGGACTAGCATGTACGAGCAGTACTTC.

In this sample, this clone turned up a few times. This chain links TRBV25-1 with TRBJ1-5; TRBD1 matches at 9 bases. The CDR3 runs to 16 residues. With 3 bases clipped from V and 6 bases from J, the junction kept 9 bases outside the gene matches. CDR1 MGHDK and CDR2 SYGVNS come from the germline V gene. The CDR3 DNA is TGTGCCAGCAGTGAGGACAGGGACAGGGTGGGTCAGCCCCAGCATTTT. It is translated as CASSEDRDRVGQPQHF.